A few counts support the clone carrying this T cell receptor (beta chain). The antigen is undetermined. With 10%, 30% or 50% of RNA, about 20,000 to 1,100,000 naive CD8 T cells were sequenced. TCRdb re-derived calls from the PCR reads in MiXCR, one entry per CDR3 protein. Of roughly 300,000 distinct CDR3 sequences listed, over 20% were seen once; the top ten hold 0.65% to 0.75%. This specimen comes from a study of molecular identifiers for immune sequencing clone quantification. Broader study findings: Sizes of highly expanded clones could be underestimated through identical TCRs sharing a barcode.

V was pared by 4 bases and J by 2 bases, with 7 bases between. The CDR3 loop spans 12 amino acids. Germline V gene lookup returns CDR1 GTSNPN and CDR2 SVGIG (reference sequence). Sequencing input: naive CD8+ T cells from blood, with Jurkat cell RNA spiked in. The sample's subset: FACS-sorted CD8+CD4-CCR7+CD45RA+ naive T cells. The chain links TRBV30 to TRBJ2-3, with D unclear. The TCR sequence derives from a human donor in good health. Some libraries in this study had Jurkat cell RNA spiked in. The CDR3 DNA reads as TGTGCCTGGAACCAAGACACAGATACGCAGTATTTT. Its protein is CAWNQDTDTQYF.